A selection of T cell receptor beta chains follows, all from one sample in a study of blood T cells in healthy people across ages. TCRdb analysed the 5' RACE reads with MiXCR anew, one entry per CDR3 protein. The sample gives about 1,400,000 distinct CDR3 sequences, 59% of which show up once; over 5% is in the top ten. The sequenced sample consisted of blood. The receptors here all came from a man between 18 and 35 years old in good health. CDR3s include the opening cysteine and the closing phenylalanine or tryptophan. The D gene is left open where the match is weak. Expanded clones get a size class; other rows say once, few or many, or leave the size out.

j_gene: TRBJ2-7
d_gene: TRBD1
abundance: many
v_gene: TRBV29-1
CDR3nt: TGCAGCGCTAGACAGGGTAACTCCTACGAGCAGTACTTC
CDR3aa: CSARQGNSYEQYF

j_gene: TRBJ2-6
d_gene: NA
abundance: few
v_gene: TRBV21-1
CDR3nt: TGTGCCAGCAGCAAGGCCGGTACTAGCGGGAGACCTGGGGCCAACGTCCTGACTTTC
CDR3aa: CASSKAGTSGRPGANVLTF

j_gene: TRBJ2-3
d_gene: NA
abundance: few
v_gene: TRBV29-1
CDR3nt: TGCAGCGTTGAAGGTGTGACGGGAGACCCCACAGATACGCAGTATTTT
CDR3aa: CSVEGVTGDPTDTQYF

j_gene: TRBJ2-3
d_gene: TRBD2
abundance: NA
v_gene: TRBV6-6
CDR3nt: TGTGCCAGCAGTTACAGGCTAGCGGGGACTAGCACAGATACGCAGTATTTT
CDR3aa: CASSYRLAGTSTDTQYF

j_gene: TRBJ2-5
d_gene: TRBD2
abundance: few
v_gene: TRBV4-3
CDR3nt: TGCGCCAGCAGCCAAGATCGCCAAGGGGATGTTGTGGGGGGGAGGACCCAGTACTTC
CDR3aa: CASSQDRQGDVVGGRTQYF

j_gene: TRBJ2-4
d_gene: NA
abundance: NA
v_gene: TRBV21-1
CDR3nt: TGTGCCAGCAGCATTTCCAGGGGTGGCAAAAACATTCAGTACTTC
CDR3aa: CASSISRGGKNIQYF

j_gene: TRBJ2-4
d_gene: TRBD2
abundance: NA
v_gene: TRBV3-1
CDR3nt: TGTGCCAGCAGTGCATCCGGGGGGGCTTGGGCCAAAAACATTCAGTACTTC
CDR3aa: CASSASGGAWAKNIQYF

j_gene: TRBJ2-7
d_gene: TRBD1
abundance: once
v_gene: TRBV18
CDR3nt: TGTGCCAGCTCACCCGACAGGGGGCGCGCCGACGAGCAGTACTTC
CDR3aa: CASSPDRGRADEQYF

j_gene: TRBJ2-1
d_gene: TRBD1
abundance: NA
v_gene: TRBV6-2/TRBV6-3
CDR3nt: TGTGCCAGCAGTTACTCCGCCGGGACAGGGATCAACAATGAGCAGTTCTTC
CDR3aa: CASSYSAGTGINNEQFF

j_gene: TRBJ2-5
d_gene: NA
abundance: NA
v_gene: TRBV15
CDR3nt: TGTGCCACCAGCAGAGCAATAACAGTCCAAGAGACCCAGTACTTC
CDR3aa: CATSRAITVQETQYF

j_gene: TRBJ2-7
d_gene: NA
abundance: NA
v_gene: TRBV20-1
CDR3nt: TGCAGTGCTAGAGAAGCGCCTAGAGCCCACGAGCAGTACTTC
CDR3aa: CSAREAPRAHEQYF

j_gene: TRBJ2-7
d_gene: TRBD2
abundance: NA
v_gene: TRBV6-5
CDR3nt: TGTGCCAGCAGTTACCGAGGGACTAGCGGGGGGACAGCCTACGAGCAGTACTTC
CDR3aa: CASSYRGTSGGTAYEQYF

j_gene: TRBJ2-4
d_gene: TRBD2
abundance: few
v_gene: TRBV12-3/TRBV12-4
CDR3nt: TGTGCCAGCAGTCCAGCGGGAGGGCCCAGATACAAAAACATTCAGTACTTC
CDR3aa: CASSPAGGPRYKNIQYF

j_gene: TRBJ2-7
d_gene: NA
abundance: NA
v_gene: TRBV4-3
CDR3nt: TGCGCCAGCAGCCAAGACGGGAGGGGGCACTACGAGCAGTACTTC
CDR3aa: CASSQDGRGHYEQYF

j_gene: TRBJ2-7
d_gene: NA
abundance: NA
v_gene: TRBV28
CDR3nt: TGTGCCAGCTCCTCTCTGGGGCGGACGAGCTCCTACGAGCAGTACTTC
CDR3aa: CASSSLGRTSSYEQYF

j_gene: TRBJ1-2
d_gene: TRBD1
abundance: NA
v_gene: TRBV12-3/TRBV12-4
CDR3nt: TGTGCCAGCAAACTGACAGGGCATGGCTACACCTTC
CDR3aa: CASKLTGHGYTF

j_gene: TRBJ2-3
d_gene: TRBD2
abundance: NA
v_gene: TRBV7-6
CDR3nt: TGTGCCAGCAGCTTAGAAGTTACGAGCGGGATTACAGATACGCAGTATTTT
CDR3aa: CASSLEVTSGITDTQYF

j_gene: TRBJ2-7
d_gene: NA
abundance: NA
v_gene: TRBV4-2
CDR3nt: TGTGCCAGCAGCCAAGGTTTTTCTTCCTACGAGCAGTACTTC
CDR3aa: CASSQGFSSYEQYF

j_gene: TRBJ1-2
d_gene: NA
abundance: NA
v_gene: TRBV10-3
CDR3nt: TGTGCCATCAGCGCCGAGTGGCTCTATGGCTACACCTTC
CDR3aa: CAISAEWLYGYTF

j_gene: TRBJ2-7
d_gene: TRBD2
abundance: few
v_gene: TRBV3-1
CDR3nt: TGTGCCAGCAGCCAAACGGGACTAGCGGGTCAAAGGGGTAACTACGAGCAGTACTTC
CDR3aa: CASSQTGLAGQRGNYEQYF

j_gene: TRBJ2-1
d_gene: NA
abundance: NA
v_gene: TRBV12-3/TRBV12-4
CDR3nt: TGTGCCAGCAGTTTTGTAGCGGCCATTTACAATGAGCAGTTCTTC
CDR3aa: CASSFVAAIYNEQFF

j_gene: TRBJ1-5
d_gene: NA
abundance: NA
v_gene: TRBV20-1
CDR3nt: TGCAGTGCTGGAAAGGGCATTGGCAATCAGCCCCAGCATTTT
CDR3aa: CSAGKGIGNQPQHF

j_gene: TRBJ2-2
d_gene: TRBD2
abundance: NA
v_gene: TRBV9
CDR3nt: TGTGCCAGCAGCGTACCAGGGACTAGCGGAAACACCGGGGAGTTGTTTTTT
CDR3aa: CASSVPGTSGNTGELFF

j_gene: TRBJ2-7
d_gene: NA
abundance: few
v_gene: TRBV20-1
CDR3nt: TGCAGTGCCGGCCGGGACTTCTCCTACGAGCAGTACTTC
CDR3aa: CSAGRDFSYEQYF

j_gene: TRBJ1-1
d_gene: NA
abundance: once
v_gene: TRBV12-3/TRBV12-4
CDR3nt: TGTGCCAGCAGTTCCAGGGGTTCGCGCACTGAAGCTTTCTTT
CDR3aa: CASSSRGSRTEAFF

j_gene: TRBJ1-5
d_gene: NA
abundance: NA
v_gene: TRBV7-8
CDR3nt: TGTGCCAGCAGCTTACCAGAACAGCCCCAGCATTTT
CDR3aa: CASSLPEQPQHF

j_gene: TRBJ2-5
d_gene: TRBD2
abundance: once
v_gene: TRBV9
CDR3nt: TGTGCCAGCAGCCGGCGGGAGGAAGAGACCCAGTACTTC
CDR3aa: CASSRREEETQYF

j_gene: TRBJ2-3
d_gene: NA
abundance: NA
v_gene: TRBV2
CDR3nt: TGTGCCAACTCTGGGGCACACAGAACGGATACGCAGTATTTT
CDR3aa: CANSGAHRTDTQYF

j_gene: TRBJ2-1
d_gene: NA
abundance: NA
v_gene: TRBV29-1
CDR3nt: TGCAGCGTTCGATCCGGGACCAGTACCAATGAGCAGTTCTTC
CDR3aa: CSVRSGTSTNEQFF

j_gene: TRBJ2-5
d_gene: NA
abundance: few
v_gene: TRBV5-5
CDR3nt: TGTGCCAGCAGCCATGACGGAAACCAAGAGACCCAGTACTTC
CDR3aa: CASSHDGNQETQYF

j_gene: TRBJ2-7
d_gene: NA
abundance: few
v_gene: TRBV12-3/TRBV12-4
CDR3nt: TGTGCCAGCAGTTTCGGCGGCCAGTCCTACGAGCAGTACTTC
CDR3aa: CASSFGGQSYEQYF

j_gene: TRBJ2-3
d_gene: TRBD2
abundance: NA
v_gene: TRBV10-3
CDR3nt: TGTGCCATCAGTTCACCACCGGGACTAGCGGGACTAACAGATACGCAGTATTTT
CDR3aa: CAISSPPGLAGLTDTQYF

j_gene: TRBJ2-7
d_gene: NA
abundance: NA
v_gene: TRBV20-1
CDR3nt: TGCAGCCGGGGACACTCAGTGGATGAGCAGTACTTC
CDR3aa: CSRGHSVDEQYF

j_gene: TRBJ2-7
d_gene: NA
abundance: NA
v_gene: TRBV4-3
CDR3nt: TGCGCCAGCAGCCAAGACCCCCATCCGGGCTACGAGCAGTACTTC
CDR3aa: CASSQDPHPGYEQYF

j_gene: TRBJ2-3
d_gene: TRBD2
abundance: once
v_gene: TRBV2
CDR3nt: TGTGCCAGCAGCGATCCTAGACTAGCGGGCACAGATACGCAGTATTTT
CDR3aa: CASSDPRLAGTDTQYF

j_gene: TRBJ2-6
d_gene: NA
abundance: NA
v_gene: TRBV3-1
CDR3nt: TGTGCCAGCAGCGAAGAGGGGGACGGGGCCAACGTCCTGACTTTC
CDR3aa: CASSEEGDGANVLTF

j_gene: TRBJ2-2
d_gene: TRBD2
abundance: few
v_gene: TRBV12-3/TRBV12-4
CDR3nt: TGCGCCAGCAGCCTAGCGGGAGTGAACACCGGGGAGCTGTTTTTT
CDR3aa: CASSLAGVNTGELFF

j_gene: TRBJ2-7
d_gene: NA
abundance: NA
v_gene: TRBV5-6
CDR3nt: TGTGCCAGCAGCTTGGCTCTAAGGGTCTCCTACGAGCAGTACTTC
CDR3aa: CASSLALRVSYEQYF

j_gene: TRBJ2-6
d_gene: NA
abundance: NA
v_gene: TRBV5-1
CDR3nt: TGCGCCAGCAGCTTGGCCGTCGGGGCCAACGTCCTGACTTTC
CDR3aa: CASSLAVGANVLTF

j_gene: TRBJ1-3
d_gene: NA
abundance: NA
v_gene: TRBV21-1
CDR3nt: TGTGCCAGCAACCGGGCGGAGCACCGCTCTGGAAACACCATATATTTT
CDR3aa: CASNRAEHRSGNTIYF

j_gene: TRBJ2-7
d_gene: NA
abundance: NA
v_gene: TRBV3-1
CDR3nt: TGTGCCAGCAGCCAGGACCTTGGACGGAACTACGAGCAGTACTTC
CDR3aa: CASSQDLGRNYEQYF

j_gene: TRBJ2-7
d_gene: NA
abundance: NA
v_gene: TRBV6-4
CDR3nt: TGTGTCAGCGGAGAGGTGGCAGGTGGAAGCCAGTACTTC
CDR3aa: CVSGEVAGGSQYF

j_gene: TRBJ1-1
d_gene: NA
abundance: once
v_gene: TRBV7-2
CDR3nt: TGTGCCAGCAGCTTAGATCATAGTGACACTGAAGCTTTCTTT
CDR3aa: CASSLDHSDTEAFF

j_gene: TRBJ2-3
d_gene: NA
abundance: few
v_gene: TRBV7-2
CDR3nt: TGTGCCAGCAGCACCCGGGGTAGCGGCACAGATACGCAGTATTTT
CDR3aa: CASSTRGSGTDTQYF

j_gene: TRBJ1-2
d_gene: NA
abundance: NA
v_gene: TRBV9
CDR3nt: TGTGCCAGCAGCGAGGTCAATGGCTACACCTTC
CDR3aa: CASSEVNGYTF

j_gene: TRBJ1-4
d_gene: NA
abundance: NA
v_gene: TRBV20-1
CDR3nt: TGCAGTGCCACATATTCGCGGGCAGGAGGCTTGGGTAATGAAAAACTGTTTTTT
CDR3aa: CSATYSRAGGLGNEKLFF

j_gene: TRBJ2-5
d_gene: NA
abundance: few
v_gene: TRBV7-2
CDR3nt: TGTGCCAGCAGCTCGAATACAGGCGGGAAAGAGACCCAGTACTTC
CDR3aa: CASSSNTGGKETQYF